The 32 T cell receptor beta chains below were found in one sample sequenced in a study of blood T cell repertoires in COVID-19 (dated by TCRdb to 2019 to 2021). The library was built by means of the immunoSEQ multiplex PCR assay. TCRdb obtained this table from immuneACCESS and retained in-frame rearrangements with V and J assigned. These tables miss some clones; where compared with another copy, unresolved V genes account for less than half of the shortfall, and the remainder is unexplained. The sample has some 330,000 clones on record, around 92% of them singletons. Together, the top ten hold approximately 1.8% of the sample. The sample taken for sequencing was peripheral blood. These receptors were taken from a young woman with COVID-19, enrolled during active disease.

DNA of the CDR3: TGTGCCAGCAAAAACGGTTACAATGAGCAGTTCTTC. It specifies CASKNGYNEQFF. The genes are TRBV27 and TRBJ2-1; D is ambiguous. The CDR3 is 12 amino acids. Looked up from germline, CDR1 is MNHEY and CDR2 is SMNVEV (reference sequence). Trimming took off 7 bases at V and 4 bases at J, with 8 bases between the two ends.

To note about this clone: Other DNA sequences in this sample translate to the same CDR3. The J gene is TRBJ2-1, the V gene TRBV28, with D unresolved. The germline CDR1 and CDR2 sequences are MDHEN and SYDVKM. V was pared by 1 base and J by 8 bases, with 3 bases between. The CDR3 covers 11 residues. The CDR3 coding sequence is TGTGCCAGCAGTTTATCCTATGAGCAGTTCTTC. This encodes CASSLSYEQFF.

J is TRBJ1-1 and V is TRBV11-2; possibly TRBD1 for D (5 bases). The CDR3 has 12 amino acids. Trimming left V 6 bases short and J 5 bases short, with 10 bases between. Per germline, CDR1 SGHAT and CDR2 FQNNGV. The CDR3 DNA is TGTGCCAGCAGTGCGGGGGGGACTGAAGCTTTCTTT. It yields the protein CASSAGGTEAFF. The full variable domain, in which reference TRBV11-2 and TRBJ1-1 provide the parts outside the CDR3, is EAGVAQSPRYKIIEKRQSVAFWCNPISGHATLYWYQQILGQGPKLLIQFQNNGVVDDSQLPKDRFSAERLKGVDSTLKIQPAKLEDSAVYLCASSAGGTEAFFGQGTRLTVV.

The CDR3 DNA is TGTGCCAGCAGCCAAGATCCGTCTTCAGAGACCCAGTACTTC. It specifies CASSQDPSSETQYF. The chain recombines TRBV3-1 (or the pseudogene TRBV3-2) with TRBJ2-5; D is unresolved. The CDR3 loop spans 14 amino acids. Germline lookup yields CDR1 LGHDT and CDR2 YNNKEL (reference sequence). The V end was cut by 0 bases, the J end by 4 bases, with 9 bases between.

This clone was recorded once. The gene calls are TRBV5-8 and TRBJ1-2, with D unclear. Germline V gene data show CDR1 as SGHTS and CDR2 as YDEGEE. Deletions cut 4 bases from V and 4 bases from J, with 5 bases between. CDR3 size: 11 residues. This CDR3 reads CASSPGYGYTF. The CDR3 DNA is TGTGCCAGCAGCCCGGGCTATGGCTACACCTTC.

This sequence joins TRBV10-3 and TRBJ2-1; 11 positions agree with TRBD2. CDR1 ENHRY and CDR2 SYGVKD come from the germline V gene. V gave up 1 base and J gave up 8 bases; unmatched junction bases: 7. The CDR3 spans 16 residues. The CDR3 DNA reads TGTGCCATCAGTGAGTTGGTAGCGGGGGGGCTCTATGAGCAGTTCTTC. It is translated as CAISELVAGGLYEQFF.

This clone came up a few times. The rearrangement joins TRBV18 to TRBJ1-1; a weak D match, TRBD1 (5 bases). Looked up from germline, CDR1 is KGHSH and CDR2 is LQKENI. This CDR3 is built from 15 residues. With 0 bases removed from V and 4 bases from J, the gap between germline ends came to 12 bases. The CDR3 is CASSPPSGWGTEAFF. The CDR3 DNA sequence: TGTGCCAGCTCACCACCTTCAGGGTGGGGCACTGAAGCTTTCTTT.

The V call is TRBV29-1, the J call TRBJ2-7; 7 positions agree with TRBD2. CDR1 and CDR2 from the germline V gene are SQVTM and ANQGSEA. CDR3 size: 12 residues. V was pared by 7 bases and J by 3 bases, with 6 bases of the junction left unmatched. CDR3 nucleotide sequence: TGCAGCGCCCGATGGGGGGGCTACGAGCAGTACTTC. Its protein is CSARWGGYEQYF.

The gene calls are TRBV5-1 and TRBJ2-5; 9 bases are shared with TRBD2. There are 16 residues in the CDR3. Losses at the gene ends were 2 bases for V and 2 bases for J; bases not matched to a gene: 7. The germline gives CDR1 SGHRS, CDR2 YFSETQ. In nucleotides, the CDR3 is TGCGCCAGCAGCTTAGGGGATAGCGGGGGACAAGAGACCCAGTACTTC. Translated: CASSLGDSGGQETQYF.

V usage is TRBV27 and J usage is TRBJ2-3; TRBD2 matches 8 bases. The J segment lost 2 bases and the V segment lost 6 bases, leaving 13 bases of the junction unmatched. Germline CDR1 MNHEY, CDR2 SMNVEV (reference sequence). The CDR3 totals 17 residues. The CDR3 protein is CASSLAGGGPPTDTQYF. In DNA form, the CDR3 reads TGTGCCAGCAGCCTCGCCGGGGGGGGCCCGCCCACAGATACGCAGTATTTT.

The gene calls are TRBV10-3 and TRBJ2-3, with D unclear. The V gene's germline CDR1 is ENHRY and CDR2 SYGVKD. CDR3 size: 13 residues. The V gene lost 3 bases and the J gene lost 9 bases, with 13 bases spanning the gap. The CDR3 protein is CAISDGTATTQYF. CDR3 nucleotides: TGTGCCATCAGTGACGGTACAGCCACCACGCAGTATTTT.

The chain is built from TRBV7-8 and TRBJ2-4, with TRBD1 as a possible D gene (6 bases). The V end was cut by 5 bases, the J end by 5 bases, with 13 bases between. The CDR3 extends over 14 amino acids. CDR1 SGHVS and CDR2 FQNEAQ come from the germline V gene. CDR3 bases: TGTGCCAGCAGCCAAACAGGGACACAAAACATTCAGTACTTC. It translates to CASSQTGTQNIQYF. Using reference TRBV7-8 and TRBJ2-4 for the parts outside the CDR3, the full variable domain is GAGVSQSPRYKVAKRGQDVALRCDPISGHVSLFWYQQALGQGPEFLTYFQNEAQLDKSGLPSDRFFAERPEGSVSTLKIQRTQQEDSAVYLCASSQTGTQNIQYFGAGTRLSVL.

The CDR3, as DNA: TGCAGCGCAATAGAGGGTGTGACCCAGTACTTC. Translating it yields CSAIEGVTQYF. This chain links TRBV29-1 with TRBJ2-5; weak D call: TRBD2 (5 bases). Germline V gene lookup returns CDR1 SQVTM and CDR2 ANQGSEA. V was shortened by 7 bases and J by 7 bases, with 13 bases between the two germline ends. The CDR3 is made up of 11 amino acids. The full variable domain, completed using reference TRBV29-1 and TRBJ2-5, is SAVISQKPSRDICQRGTSLTIQCQVDSQVTMMFWYRQQPGQSLTLIATANQGSEATYESGFVIDKFPISRPNLTFSTLTVSNMSPEDSSIYLCSAIEGVTQYFGPGTRLLVL.

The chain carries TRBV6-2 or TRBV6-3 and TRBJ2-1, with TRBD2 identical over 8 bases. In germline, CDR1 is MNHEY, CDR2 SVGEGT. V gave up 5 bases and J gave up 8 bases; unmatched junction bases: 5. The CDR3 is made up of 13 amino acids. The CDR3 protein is CASSTGLADEQFF. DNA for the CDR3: TGTGCCAGCAGTACAGGACTAGCCGATGAGCAGTTCTTC.

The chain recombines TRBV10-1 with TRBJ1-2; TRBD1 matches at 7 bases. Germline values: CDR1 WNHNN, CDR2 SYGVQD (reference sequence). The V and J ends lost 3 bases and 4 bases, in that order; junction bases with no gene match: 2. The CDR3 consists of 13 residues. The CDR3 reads CASSEQGTYGYTF. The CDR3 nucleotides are TGCGCCAGCAGTGAACAGGGGACCTATGGCTACACCTTC.

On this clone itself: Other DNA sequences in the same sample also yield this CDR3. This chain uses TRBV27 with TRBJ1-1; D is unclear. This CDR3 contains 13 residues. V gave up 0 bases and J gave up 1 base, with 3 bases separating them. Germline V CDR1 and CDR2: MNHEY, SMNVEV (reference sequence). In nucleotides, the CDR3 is TGTGCCAGCAGTTTATCCAGGAACACTGAAGCTTTCTTT. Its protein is CASSLSRNTEAFF.

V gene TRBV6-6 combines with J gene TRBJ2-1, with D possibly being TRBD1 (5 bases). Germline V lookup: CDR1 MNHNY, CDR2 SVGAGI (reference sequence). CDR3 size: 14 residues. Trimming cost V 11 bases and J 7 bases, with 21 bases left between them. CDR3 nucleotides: TGTGCCCTGGGCGGTCTGGGGCGCGCGAATGAGCAGTTCTTC. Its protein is CALGGLGRANEQFF.

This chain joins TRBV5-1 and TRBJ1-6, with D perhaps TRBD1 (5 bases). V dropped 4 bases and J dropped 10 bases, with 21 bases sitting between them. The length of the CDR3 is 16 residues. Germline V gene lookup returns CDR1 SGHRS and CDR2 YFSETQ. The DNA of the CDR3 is TGCGCCAGCAGCCCGGAGGGGACGACGATGGGGTCACCCCTCCACTTT. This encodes CASSPEGTTMGSPLHF.

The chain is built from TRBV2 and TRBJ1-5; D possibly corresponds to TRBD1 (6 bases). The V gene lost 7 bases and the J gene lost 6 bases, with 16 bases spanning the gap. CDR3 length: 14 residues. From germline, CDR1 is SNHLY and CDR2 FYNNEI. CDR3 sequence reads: CASKSGESTQPQHF. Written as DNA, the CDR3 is TGTGCCAGCAAATCAGGGGAATCCACTCAGCCCCAGCATTTT.

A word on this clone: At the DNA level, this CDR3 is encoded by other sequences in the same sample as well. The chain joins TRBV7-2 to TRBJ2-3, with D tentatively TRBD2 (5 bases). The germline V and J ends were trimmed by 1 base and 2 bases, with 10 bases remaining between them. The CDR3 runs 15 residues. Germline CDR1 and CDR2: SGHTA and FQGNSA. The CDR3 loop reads CASSLGLAYTDTQYF. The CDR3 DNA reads TGTGCCAGCAGCTTAGGGCTAGCCTACACAGATACGCAGTATTTT.

The DNA of the CDR3 is TGCGCCAGCAGCCAGATCGACAGTGCTTTCTCTGGAAACACCATATATTTT. This encodes CASSQIDSAFSGNTIYF. J is TRBJ1-3 and V is TRBV4-1; D perhaps matches TRBD1 (5 bases). The CDR3 sequence is 17 residues long. Trimming took off 3 bases at V and 0 bases at J, with 15 bases between the two ends. CDR1 MGHRA and CDR2 YSYEKL come from the germline V gene.

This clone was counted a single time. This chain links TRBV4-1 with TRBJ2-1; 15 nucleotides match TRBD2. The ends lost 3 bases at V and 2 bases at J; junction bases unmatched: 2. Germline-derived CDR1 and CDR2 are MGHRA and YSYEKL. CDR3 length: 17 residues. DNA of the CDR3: TGCGCCAGCAGCCAGGGGACTAGCGGGGGGACCTACAATGAGCAGTTCTTC. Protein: CASSQGTSGGTYNEQFF.

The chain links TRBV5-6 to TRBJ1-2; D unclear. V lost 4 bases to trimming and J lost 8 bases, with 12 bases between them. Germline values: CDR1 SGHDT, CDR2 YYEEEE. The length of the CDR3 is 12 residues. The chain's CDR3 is CASSRGSRGYTF. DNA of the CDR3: TGTGCCAGCAGCCGGGGTTCTAGGGGCTACACCTTC.

CDR3 region: CASSLEHPEEGSYEQYV. CDR3 nucleotide sequence: TGTGCCAGCAGCTTAGAGCATCCTGAGGAGGGATCCTACGAGCAGTACGTC. The chain joins TRBV11-3 to TRBJ2-7; tentative D call: TRBD2 (6 bases). Trimming shortened V by 0 bases and J by 1 base, and 16 bases separated the two germline ends. The CDR3 has 17 residues. Germline CDR1 reads SGHNT; CDR2 reads YENEEA.

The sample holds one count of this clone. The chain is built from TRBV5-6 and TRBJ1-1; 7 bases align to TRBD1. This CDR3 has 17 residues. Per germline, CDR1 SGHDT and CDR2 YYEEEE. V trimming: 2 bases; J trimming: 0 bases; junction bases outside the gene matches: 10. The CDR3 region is CASSFPGQITLNTEAFF. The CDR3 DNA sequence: TGTGCCAGCAGCTTTCCGGGACAGATAACACTGAACACTGAAGCTTTCTTT.

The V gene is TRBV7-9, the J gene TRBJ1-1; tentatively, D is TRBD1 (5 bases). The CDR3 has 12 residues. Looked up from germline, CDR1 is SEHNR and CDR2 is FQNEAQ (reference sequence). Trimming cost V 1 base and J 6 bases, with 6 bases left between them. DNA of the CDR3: TGTGCCAGCAGCTTAGGCAGGGCTGAAGCTTTCTTT. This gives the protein CASSLGRAEAFF.

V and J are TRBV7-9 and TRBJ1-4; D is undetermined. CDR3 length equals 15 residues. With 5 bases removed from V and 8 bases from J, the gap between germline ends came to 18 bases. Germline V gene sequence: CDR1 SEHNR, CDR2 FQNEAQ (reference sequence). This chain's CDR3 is CASSPGLQFGEKLFF. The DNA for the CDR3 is TGTGCCAGCAGCCCAGGTCTGCAATTTGGGGAAAAACTGTTTTTT.

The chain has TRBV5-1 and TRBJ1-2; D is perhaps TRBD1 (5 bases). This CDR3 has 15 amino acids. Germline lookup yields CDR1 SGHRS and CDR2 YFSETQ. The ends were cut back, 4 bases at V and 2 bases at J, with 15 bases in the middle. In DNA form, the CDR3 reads TGCGCCAGCAGCCCAGGCCAGGGAACGAACTATGGCTACACCTTC. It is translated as CASSPGQGTNYGYTF.

The CDR3 protein is CAISGGGIANEQFF. The CDR3 DNA follows: TGTGCCATCAGTGGCGGGGGGATTGCCAATGAGCAGTTCTTC. This chain uses TRBV10-3 with TRBJ2-1, with 8 bases that match TRBD2. The CDR3 contains 14 residues. The J segment lost 6 bases and the V segment lost 4 bases, leaving 5 bases of the junction unmatched. Germline lookup yields CDR1 ENHRY and CDR2 SYGVKD.

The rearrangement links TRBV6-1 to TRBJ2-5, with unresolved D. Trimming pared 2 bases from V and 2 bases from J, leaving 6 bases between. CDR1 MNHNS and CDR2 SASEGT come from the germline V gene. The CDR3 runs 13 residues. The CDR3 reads CASSEYGQETQYF. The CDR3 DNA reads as TGTGCCAGCAGTGAATACGGGCAAGAGACCCAGTACTTC.

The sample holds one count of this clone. This CDR3 reads CASSLGGQGAITGNTIYF. The CDR3 bases are TGTGCCAGCAGCTTAGGGGGACAGGGGGCGATTACTGGAAACACCATATATTTT. The chain recombines TRBV7-6 with TRBJ1-3, with 12 bases that match TRBD1. Trimming took 1 base from V and 2 from J; bases not matched to a gene: 6. CDR3 length: 18 amino acids. CDR1 is SGHVS and CDR2 is FNYEAQ in the germline V gene.

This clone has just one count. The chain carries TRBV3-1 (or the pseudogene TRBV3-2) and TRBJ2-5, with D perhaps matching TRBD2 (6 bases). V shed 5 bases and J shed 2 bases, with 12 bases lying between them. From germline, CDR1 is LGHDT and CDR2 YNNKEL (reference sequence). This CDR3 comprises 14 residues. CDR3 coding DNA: TGTGCCAGCAGCGAGAATGGAGGGCAAGAGACCCAGTACTTC. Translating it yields CASSENGGQETQYF.